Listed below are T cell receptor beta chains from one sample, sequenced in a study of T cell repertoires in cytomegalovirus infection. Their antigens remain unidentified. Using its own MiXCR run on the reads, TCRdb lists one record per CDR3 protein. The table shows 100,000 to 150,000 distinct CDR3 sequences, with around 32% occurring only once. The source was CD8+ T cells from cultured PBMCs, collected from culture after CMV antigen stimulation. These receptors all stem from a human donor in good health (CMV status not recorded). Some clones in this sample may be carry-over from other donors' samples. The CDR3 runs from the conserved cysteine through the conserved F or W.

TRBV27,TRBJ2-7,CASRPMGAAYEQYF
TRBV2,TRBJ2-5,CASSGDVREETQYF
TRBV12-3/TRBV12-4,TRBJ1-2,CASSEQGYHYGYTF
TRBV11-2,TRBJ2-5,CASSLILQETQYF
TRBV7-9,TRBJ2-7,CASSLVGEPLPYEQYF
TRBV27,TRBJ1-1,CASSGPRDTEAFF
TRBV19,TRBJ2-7,CASSGRDRGFYEQYF
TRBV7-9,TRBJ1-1,CASSLPATEAFF
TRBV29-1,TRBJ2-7,CSVEIRGSLSYEQYF
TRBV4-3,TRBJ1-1,CASSQTFRGPDTEAFF
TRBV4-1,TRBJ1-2,CASSPGRTGVHYYGYTF
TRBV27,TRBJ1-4,CASSSGFTGGKLFF
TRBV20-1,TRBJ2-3,CSARSRTVSTDTQYF
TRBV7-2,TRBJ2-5,CASSPWAGGYQETQYF
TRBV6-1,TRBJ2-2,CASSELGNTGELFF
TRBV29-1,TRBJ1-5,CSATTGGNQPQHF
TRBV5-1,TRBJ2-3,CASGGTSGSLDTQYF
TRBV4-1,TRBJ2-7,CASSQVGGLRYEQYF
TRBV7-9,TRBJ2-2,CASKGGRRLPGELFF
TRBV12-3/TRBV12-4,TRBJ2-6,CAATGGRGANVLTF
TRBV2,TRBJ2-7,CASSGTDEYEQYF
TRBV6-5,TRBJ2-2,CASSNRGDTGELFF
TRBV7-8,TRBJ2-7,CASSSQTDTYEQYF